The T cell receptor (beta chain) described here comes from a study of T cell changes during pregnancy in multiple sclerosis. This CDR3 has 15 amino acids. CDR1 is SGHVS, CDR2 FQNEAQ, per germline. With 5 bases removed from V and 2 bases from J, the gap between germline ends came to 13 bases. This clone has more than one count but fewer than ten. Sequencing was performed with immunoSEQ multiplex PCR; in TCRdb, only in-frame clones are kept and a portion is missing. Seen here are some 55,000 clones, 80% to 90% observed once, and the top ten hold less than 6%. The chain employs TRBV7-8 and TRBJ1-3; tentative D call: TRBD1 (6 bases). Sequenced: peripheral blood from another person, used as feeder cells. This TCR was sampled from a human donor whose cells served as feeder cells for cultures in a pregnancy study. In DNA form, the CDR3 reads TGTGCCAGCAGCCTCGGGGGCTCTCCTGGAAACACCATATATTTT. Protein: CASSLGGSPGNTIYF.